The clone carrying this T cell receptor (beta chain) was recorded at least ten times. Its antigen is still unknown. The V segment lost 1 base and the J segment 3 bases; nucleotides outside the gene matches: 9. The V gene's germline CDR1 is SGHTA and CDR2 FQGNSA. CDR3 length equals 17 residues. The source of the sample is a study of T cell repertoires in cytomegalovirus infection. Notes on the study in general: Carriage of CMV together with the relevant HLA was identifiable through cumulative public TCR beta family frequency.

MiXCR, applied by TCRdb to the reads, yields one record per CDR3 protein. Found here are around 100,000 distinct CDR3 sequences, 20% to 25% of them singletons; the top ten hold 39%. Material for sequencing was CD8+ T cells from PBMCs. The sequence came from a human donor in good health (CMV status not recorded). Some clones in this sample may be carry-over from other donors' samples. V and J are TRBV7-2 and TRBJ2-3, with TRBD1 identical over 8 bases. For the CDR3, the DNA is TGTGCCAGCAGCTTAGTAGGCACAGGGGGTATGACAGATACGCAGTATTTT. It translates to CASSLVGTGGMTDTQYF.